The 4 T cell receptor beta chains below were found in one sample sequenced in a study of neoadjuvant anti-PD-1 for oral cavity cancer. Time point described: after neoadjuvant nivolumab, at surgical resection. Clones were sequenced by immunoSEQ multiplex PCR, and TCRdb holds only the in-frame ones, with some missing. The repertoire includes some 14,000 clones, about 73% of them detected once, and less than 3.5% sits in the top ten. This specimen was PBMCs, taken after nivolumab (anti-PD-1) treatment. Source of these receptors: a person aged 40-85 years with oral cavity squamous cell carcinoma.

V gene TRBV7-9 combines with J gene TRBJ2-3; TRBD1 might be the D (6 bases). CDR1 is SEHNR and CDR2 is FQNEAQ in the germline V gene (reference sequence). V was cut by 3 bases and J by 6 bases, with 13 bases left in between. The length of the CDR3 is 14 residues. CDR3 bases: TGTGCCAGCAGCTTGGCAGGGGCCCAGGATACGCAGTATTTT. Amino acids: CASSLAGAQDTQYF.

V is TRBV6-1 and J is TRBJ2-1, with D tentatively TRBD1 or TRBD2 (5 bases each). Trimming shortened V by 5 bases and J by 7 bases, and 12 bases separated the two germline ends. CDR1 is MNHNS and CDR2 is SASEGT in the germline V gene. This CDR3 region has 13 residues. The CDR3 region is CASSPRGENEQFF. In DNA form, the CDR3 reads TGTGCCAGCAGTCCCCGGGGCGAGAATGAGCAGTTCTTC.

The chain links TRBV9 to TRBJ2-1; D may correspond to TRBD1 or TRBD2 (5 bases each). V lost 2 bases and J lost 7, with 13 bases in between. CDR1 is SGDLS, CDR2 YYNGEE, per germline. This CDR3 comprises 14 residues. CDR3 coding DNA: TGTGCCAGCAGCGTGGGGGACGCGACTAATGAGCAGTTCTTC. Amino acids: CASSVGDATNEQFF. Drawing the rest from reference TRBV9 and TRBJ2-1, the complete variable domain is DSGVTQTPKHLITATGQRVTLRCSPRSGDLSVYWYQQSLDQGLQFLIQYYNGEERAKGNILERFSAQQFPDLHSELNLSSLELGDSALYFCASSVGDATNEQFFGPGTRLTVL.

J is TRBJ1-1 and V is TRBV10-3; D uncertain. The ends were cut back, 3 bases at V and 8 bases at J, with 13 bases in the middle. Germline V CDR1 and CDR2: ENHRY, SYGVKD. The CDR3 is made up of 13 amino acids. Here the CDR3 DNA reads TGTGCCATCAGTGACGGGTCCCGCTTGGAAGCTTTCTTT. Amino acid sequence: CAISDGSRLEAFF.